These T cell receptor beta chains were read from a single sample in a study of control samples from healthy donors and cancer patients. Sequencing was performed with immunoSEQ multiplex PCR; in TCRdb, only in-frame clones are kept and a portion is missing. The sample comprises more than 60,000 clones, 75% to 90% of which are singletons, and around a tenth rests with the top ten. Sequencing used PBMCs. The receptors were sampled from a woman aged 50 to 60 with colorectal cancer. CDR3s include the opening cysteine and the closing phenylalanine or tryptophan. D genes are given only for firm matches. Some rows have no size entry. The others give once, few or many, or a class for an expanded clone.

TRBV28	-	few	TRBJ1-2	TGTGCCAGCAGTTTTTCTCCCGGGCCTACAGGTGGCTACACCTTC	CASSFSPGPTGGYTF
TRBV18	-	-	TRBJ2-6	TGTGCCAGCTCACCGTCGGTCTCTGGGGCCAACGTCCTGACTTTC	CASSPSVSGANVLTF
TRBV6-5	-	-	TRBJ1-2	TGTGCCAGCATTGACTCTTCTAACTATGGCTACACCTTC	CASIDSSNYGYTF
TRBV19	TRBD1	once	TRBJ1-5	TGTGCCAGTAGTGTCGGGACAGGGAGACAGCCCCAGCATTTT	CASSVGTGRQPQHF
TRBV5-4	-	-	TRBJ2-6	TGTGCCAGCAGTTCCCTAGCGACTGGGGCCAACGTCCTGACTTTC	CASSSLATGANVLTF
TRBV21-1	-	-	TRBJ1-1	TGTGCCAGCAGCTACAGGCAGGCTTTCTTT	CASSYRQAFF
TRBV5-8	-	-	TRBJ1-2	TGTGCCAGCAGAAAGGGACACGGCTATGGCTACACCTTC	CASRKGHGYGYTF
TRBV19	-	-	TRBJ1-6	TGTGCCAGTAGTCCACGACAGAGCTCCTATAATTCACCCCTCCACTTT	CASSPRQSSYNSPLHF
TRBV7-3	TRBD2	-	TRBJ2-1	TGTGCCAGCAGCCCCGGGGGGAGTAAATCTAACAATGAGCAGTTCTTC	CASSPGGSKSNNEQFF
TRBV30	-	-	TRBJ1-4	TGTGCCTGGGGACGGGCAACTAATGAAAAACTGTTTTTT	CAWGRATNEKLFF
TRBV6-2/TRBV6-3	-	-	TRBJ2-1	TGTGCCAGCAGTTACTTCCCAGGGGGTACGTGGCGGGGCAGGAACAATGAGCAGTTCTTC	CASSYFPGGTWRGRNNEQFF
TRBV19	TRBD1	-	TRBJ1-3	TGTGCCAGTAGTTCACAGGGGGCGCGCGGTGGAAACACCATATATTTT	CASSSQGARGGNTIYF
TRBV7-2	-	-	TRBJ1-1	TGTGCCAGCAGCTTAGGAACGGGGAACACTGAAGCTTTCTTT	CASSLGTGNTEAFF
TRBV9	TRBD2	once	TRBJ2-1	TGTGCCAGCAGCAACCGGGGGGGCATCAATGAGCAGTTCTTC	CASSNRGGINEQFF
TRBV2	-	few	TRBJ2-1	TGTGCCAGCAAAGAGCGGATCTACAATGAGCAGTTCTTC	CASKERIYNEQFF
TRBV2	-	-	TRBJ1-5	TGTGCCAGCAGACCCACACCCAATCAGCCCCAGCATTTT	CASRPTPNQPQHF
TRBV5-1	-	-	TRBJ2-3	TGCGCCAGCAGCTTGGGACAGCTCACAGATACGCAGTATTTT	CASSLGQLTDTQYF
TRBV30	-	-	TRBJ1-4	TGTGCCTGGAGTTTCGGGACATCAGATGAAAAACTGTTTTTT	CAWSFGTSDEKLFF
TRBV2	TRBD2	-	TRBJ2-1	TGTGCCAGCAGTGATCAGAGCGGGGGTACCTTCAGCTCCTACAATGAGCAGTTCTTC	CASSDQSGGTFSSYNEQFF
TRBV6-1	-	-	TRBJ2-1	TGTGCCAGCAGTGAGCAGGGACCCTACAATGAGCAGTTCTTC	CASSEQGPYNEQFF
TRBV4-1	-	-	TRBJ1-2	TGCGCCAGCAGCCAAGAAATAGGACAATCGATTTATGGCTACACCTTC	CASSQEIGQSIYGYTF
TRBV7-2	-	once	TRBJ1-5	TGTGCCAGCAGCTTAGACGGGGGGAGGAATCAGCCCCAGCATTTT	CASSLDGGRNQPQHF
TRBV18	-	-	TRBJ1-1	TGTGCCAGCTCACCCCTAGCAGGGAGGGCGAGCACTGAAGCTTTCTTT	CASSPLAGRASTEAFF
TRBV27	TRBD1	-	TRBJ2-3	TGTGCCAGCAGTCCAATCAGACAGGGGGCGGCAGATACGCAGTATTTT	CASSPIRQGAADTQYF
TRBV6-6	-	-	TRBJ2-3	TGTGCCAGCAGAATGGACACTTTCAGGGGCACAGATACGCAGTATTTT	CASRMDTFRGTDTQYF
TRBV25-1	TRBD1	once	TRBJ1-4	TGTGCCAGCAGAGGAGGGACAGGGAGGACGGAAAAACTGTTTTTT	CASRGGTGRTEKLFF
TRBV12-5	-	few	TRBJ2-5	TGTGCTAGTGGTTTTGATTCCCCCATAGAGACCCAGTACTTC	CASGFDSPIETQYF
TRBV6-5	-	-	TRBJ1-2	TGTGCCAGCAGTCAGCTCACCTCCTATGGCTACACCTTC	CASSQLTSYGYTF
TRBV5-1	TRBD1	-	TRBJ2-5	TGCGCCAGCAGCGGGGGGACAGGGGGCGAAGAGACCCAGTACTTC	CASSGGTGGEETQYF
TRBV25-1	-	-	TRBJ1-4	TGTGCCAGCAGTGATATGTTTGGGACGGATAATGAAAAACTGTTTTTT	CASSDMFGTDNEKLFF
TRBV19	-	-	TRBJ2-2	TGTGCCAGTAGTATGACGGGGAACACCGGGGAGCTGTTTTTT	CASSMTGNTGELFF
TRBV6-6	TRBD1	-	TRBJ2-2	TGTGCCAGCAGTCCTGACAGGGTGGCCGGGGAGCTGTTTTTT	CASSPDRVAGELFF
TRBV28	TRBD1	few	TRBJ1-2	TGTGCCAGCAGTTCTCTCGGACAGGGCGATGGTGGCTACACCTTC	CASSSLGQGDGGYTF
TRBV28	-	-	TRBJ2-5	TGTGCCAGCAGTTTGGTCTCCCGGGGCGTGGAGACCCAGTACTTC	CASSLVSRGVETQYF
TRBV28	TRBD1	few	TRBJ1-2	TGTGCCAGCAGTTTAAACTACCCGACAGGGGGCCTAAACTATGGCTACACCTTC	CASSLNYPTGGLNYGYTF